These 11 T cell receptor beta chains share one sample of origin, sequenced in a study of blood T cell repertoires in COVID-19. Data came from immunoSEQ multiplex PCR; TCRdb stores just in-frame clones and leaves some out. The sample consists of 120,000 to 150,000 clones, almost 90% of them appearing once. The specimen was peripheral blood. These receptor sequences come from a human donor in a cohort sampled during active COVID-19.

CDR3 amino acids: CASSTGGQLSYEQYF. As DNA, the CDR3 is TGTGCCAGCAGCACAGGGGGTCAACTAAGCTACGAGCAGTACTTC. This rearrangement joins TRBV6-2 or TRBV6-3 to TRBJ2-7; 8 nucleotides match TRBD1. Germline V gives CDR1 MNHEY, CDR2 SVGEGT. V shed 6 bases, J shed 3 bases, and the junction held 10 bases outside the gene matches. The CDR3 extends over 15 amino acids.

Turning to this clone: Distinct nucleotide sequences in the sample also encode this CDR3. The chain employs TRBV4-2 and TRBJ1-1, with TRBD1 matching over 8 bases. Germline CDR1 LGHNA, CDR2 YNFKEQ. This CDR3 comprises 15 residues. The V segment lost 1 base and the J segment 1 base; nucleotides outside the gene matches: 2. The CDR3 reads CASSQVGQGNTEAFF. In DNA form, the CDR3 reads TGTGCCAGCAGCCAAGTAGGACAGGGGAACACTGAAGCTTTCTTT.

The CDR3 protein is CASSQAGIGRAEAFF. In DNA form, the CDR3 reads TGTGCCAGCAGCCAAGCGGGGATCGGGCGGGCTGAAGCTTTCTTT. The J gene is TRBJ1-1, the V gene TRBV7-2; no definite D call. V shed 5 bases and J shed 6 bases, with 19 bases lying between them. The CDR3 extends over 15 amino acids. CDR1 and CDR2 from the germline V gene are SGHTA and FQGNSA.

This sequence joins TRBV6-2 or TRBV6-3 and TRBJ2-6; D may be TRBD2 (6 bases). Germline-derived CDR1 and CDR2 are MNHEY and SVGEGT. V was cut by 2 bases and J by 0 bases, with 11 bases left in between. This CDR3 contains 17 residues. The CDR3 DNA reads as TGTGCCAGCAGTTACCCGGGACTCTACTCTGGGGCCAACGTCCTGACTTTC. Residues: CASSYPGLYSGANVLTF.

With regard to this clone: The junction shows a germline mismatch at one end, possibly a read error. V usage is TRBV27 and J usage is TRBJ2-3; 11 bases match TRBD2. There are 18 residues in the CDR3. Germline CDR1 MNHEY, CDR2 SMNVEV (reference sequence). Written as DNA, the CDR3 is TGTGCCAGCAGTATATCCGGGACTAGCGGTAATGGCGCAGATACGCAGTATTTT. Protein product: CASSISGTSGNGADTQYF.

The chain links TRBV19 to TRBJ2-7, with 15 bases fitting TRBD2. V dropped 8 bases and J dropped 2; count of bases not matched to a gene: 4. This CDR3 has 15 residues. Germline values: CDR1 LNHDA, CDR2 SQIVND (reference sequence). The CDR3 DNA reads as TGTGCCAGTGGAAGGACTAGCGGGGGGGCCTACGAGCAGTACTTC. Translation gives CASGRTSGGAYEQYF.

This clone was counted a few times. This rearrangement joins TRBV9 to TRBJ1-5, with 7 nucleotides matching TRBD1. The CDR3 covers 13 residues. Germline-derived CDR1 and CDR2 are SGDLS and YYNGEE. Germline trimming cut 3 bases from V and 5 bases from J; bases unmatched to any gene: 2. The CDR3 reads CASSGQGDQPQHF. As DNA, the CDR3 is TGTGCCAGCAGCGGACAGGGCGATCAGCCCCAGCATTTT. Variable domain in full (rest from reference TRBV9 and TRBJ1-5): DSGVTQTPKHLITATGQRVTLRCSPRSGDLSVYWYQQSLDQGLQFLIQYYNGEERAKGNILERFSAQQFPDLHSELNLSSLELGDSALYFCASSGQGDQPQHFGDGTRLSIL.

J is TRBJ2-7 and V is TRBV4-1; 8 nucleotides agree with TRBD2. V gave up 4 bases and J gave up 3 bases; unmatched junction bases: 8. The CDR3 consists of 15 residues. CDR1 is MGHRA, CDR2 YSYEKL, per germline. The CDR3 is CASSPRTSRHYEQYF. The CDR3 nucleotides are TGCGCCAGCAGCCCCAGGACTAGCCGACACTACGAGCAGTACTTC.

The gene calls are TRBV29-1 and TRBJ1-2, with TRBD1 matching 8 bases. V lost 6 bases to trimming and J lost 5 bases; unmatched junction nucleotides: 8. Germline CDR1 reads SQVTM; CDR2 reads ANQGSEA. This CDR3 region has 13 residues. The chain's CDR3 is CSVSTGGRYGYTF. The CDR3 region has the DNA TGCAGCGTCTCTACAGGGGGAAGGTATGGCTACACCTTC.

This chain connects TRBV28 to TRBJ2-4; D uncertain. Trimming took off 2 bases at V and 0 bases at J, with 8 bases between the two ends. Germline CDR1 is MDHEN and CDR2 is SYDVKM. The length of the CDR3 is 15 residues. CDR3 sequence reads: CASSLQTVAKNIQYF. In nucleotides, the CDR3 is TGTGCCAGCAGTTTACAAACAGTAGCCAAAAACATTCAGTACTTC.

The genes are TRBV4-1 and TRBJ2-3; maybe TRBD1 (5 bases). The CDR3 totals 19 residues. The germline V gene encodes CDR1 MGHRA and CDR2 YSYEKL. Trimming took 0 bases from V and 0 from J, leaving 19 bases between them. In DNA, the CDR3 is TGCGCCAGCAGCCAAGAGAAGGGGCCAGTTTTAGCCAGCACAGATACGCAGTATTTT. This translates into CASSQEKGPVLASTDTQYF.